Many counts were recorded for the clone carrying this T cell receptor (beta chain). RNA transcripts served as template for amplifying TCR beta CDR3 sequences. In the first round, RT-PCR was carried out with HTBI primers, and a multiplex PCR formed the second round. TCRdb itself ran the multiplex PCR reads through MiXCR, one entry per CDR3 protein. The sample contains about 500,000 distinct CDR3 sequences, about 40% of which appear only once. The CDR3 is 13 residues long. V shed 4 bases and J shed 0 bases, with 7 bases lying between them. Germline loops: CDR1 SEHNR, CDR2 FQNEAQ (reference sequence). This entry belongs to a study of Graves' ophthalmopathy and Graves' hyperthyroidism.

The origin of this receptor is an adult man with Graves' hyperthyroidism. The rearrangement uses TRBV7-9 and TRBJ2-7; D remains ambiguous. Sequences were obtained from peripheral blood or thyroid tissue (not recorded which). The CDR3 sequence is CASSSRTSYEQYF. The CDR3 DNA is TGTGCCAGCAGCTCCCGGACCTCCTACGAGCAGTACTTC.